Reported below is one T cell receptor beta chain. Deep was the level at which the assay was run. The protocol was immunoSEQ multiplex PCR, while the TCRdb copy is restricted to in-frame clones and leaves out a portion. The table lists roughly 1 million clones, about 75% of them singletons. This specimen comes from a study of shared clonotypes between healthy human individuals. The sequenced material came from memory CD4+ T cells sorted from blood. Subset described: CD45RA-negative fraction. The sequence was obtained from a man aged 18 to 29 in good health.

CDR3: CASSQGASNYGYTF. DNA for the CDR3: TGTGCCAGCAGTCAGGGGGCCTCTAACTATGGCTACACCTTC. V and J are TRBV27 and TRBJ1-2, with 8 bases matching TRBD1. The CDR3 contains 14 residues. Germline V gene sequence: CDR1 MNHEY, CDR2 SMNVEV (reference sequence). V was pared by 5 bases and J by 0 bases, with 2 bases of the junction left unmatched.